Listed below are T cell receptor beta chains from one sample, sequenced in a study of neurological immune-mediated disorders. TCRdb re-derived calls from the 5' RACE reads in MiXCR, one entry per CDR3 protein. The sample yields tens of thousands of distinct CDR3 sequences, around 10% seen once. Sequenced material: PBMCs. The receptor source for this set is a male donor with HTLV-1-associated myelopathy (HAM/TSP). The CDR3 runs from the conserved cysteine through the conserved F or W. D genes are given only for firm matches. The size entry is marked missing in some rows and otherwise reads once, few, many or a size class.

CDR3 protein: CASSPTLHNYEQYF
CDR3 DNA: TGTGCAAGCAGCCCTACTCTACACAACTACGAGCAGTACTTC
D gene: -
V gene: TRBV7-8
clone size: -
J gene: TRBJ2-7

CDR3 protein: CASGTVEQYF
CDR3 DNA: TGTGCCAGTGGTACCGTCGAGCAGTACTTC
D gene: -
V gene: TRBV28
clone size: many
J gene: TRBJ2-7

CDR3 protein: CSARGRGLGTEAFF
CDR3 DNA: TGCAGTGCTAGAGGGAGAGGGCTGGGAACTGAAGCTTTCTTT
D gene: -
V gene: TRBV20-1
clone size: -
J gene: TRBJ1-1

CDR3 protein: CASSYSRVSNQPQHF
CDR3 DNA: TGTGCCAGCAGTTATTCGAGGGTGAGCAATCAGCCCCAGCATTTT
D gene: -
V gene: TRBV6-2/TRBV6-3
clone size: -
J gene: TRBJ1-5

CDR3 protein: CSASLGGATQYF
CDR3 DNA: TGCAGTGCTAGTCTCGGGGGTGCGACCCAGTACTTC
D gene: -
V gene: TRBV20-1
clone size: -
J gene: TRBJ2-5

CDR3 protein: CASMRDRETQYF
CDR3 DNA: TGCGCCAGCATGCGGGACAGAGAGACCCAGTACTTC
D gene: -
V gene: TRBV5-1
clone size: many
J gene: TRBJ2-5

CDR3 protein: CASNPLGTRTGELFF
CDR3 DNA: TGTGCCAGTAACCCCCTAGGGACAAGGACCGGGGAGCTGTTTTTT
D gene: -
V gene: TRBV19
clone size: few
J gene: TRBJ2-2

CDR3 protein: CASSFGTGFAGELFF
CDR3 DNA: TGTGCCAGCAGCTTTGGGACAGGGTTCGCCGGGGAGCTGTTTTTT
D gene: TRBD1
V gene: TRBV7-7
clone size: many
J gene: TRBJ2-2

CDR3 protein: CASSYLGGNTEAFF
CDR3 DNA: TGCGCCAGCAGCTACCTCGGGGGGAACACTGAAGCTTTCTTT
D gene: -
V gene: TRBV5-1
clone size: many
J gene: TRBJ1-1

CDR3 protein: CSVRGGDLIYEQYF
CDR3 DNA: TGCAGCGTTCGCGGTGGGGATTTGATCTACGAGCAGTACTTC
D gene: -
V gene: TRBV29-1
clone size: many
J gene: TRBJ2-7

CDR3 protein: CASSYSKGGVGTQYF
CDR3 DNA: TGTGCCAGCAGTTACTCGAAAGGGGGCGTTGGGACCCAGTACTTC
D gene: TRBD1
V gene: TRBV6-5
clone size: many
J gene: TRBJ2-5

CDR3 protein: CASSQDVGGEQYF
CDR3 DNA: TGTGCCAGCAGCCAAGATGTGGGGGGCGAGCAGTACTTC
D gene: -
V gene: TRBV3-1
clone size: many
J gene: TRBJ2-7

CDR3 protein: CASSILYSNQPQHF
CDR3 DNA: TGTGCCAGTAGTATACTCTATAGCAATCAGCCCCAGCATTTT
D gene: -
V gene: TRBV19
clone size: many
J gene: TRBJ1-5

CDR3 protein: CSARAPIVGSTDTQYF
CDR3 DNA: TGCAGTGCTAGGGCTCCGATAGTGGGTAGCACAGATACGCAGTATTTT
D gene: -
V gene: TRBV20-1
clone size: -
J gene: TRBJ2-3

CDR3 protein: CASSYTGTPTGDTQYF
CDR3 DNA: TGTGCCAGCAGTTATACCGGGACACCAACCGGGGATACGCAGTATTTT
D gene: -
V gene: TRBV5-6
clone size: medium-sized
J gene: TRBJ2-3

CDR3 protein: CSARRTSGGGTDTQYF
CDR3 DNA: TGCAGTGCCCGCCGGACTAGCGGGGGAGGCACAGATACGCAGTATTTT
D gene: TRBD2
V gene: TRBV20-1
clone size: few
J gene: TRBJ2-3

CDR3 protein: CSARDRGLWDQPQHF
CDR3 DNA: TGCAGTGCTAGAGATCGAGGGCTCTGGGATCAGCCCCAGCATTTT
D gene: -
V gene: TRBV20-1
clone size: many
J gene: TRBJ1-5

CDR3 protein: CASSLGRNEQFF
CDR3 DNA: TGTGCCAGCAGCTTAGGTCGCAATGAGCAGTTCTTC
D gene: -
V gene: TRBV7-9
clone size: -
J gene: TRBJ2-1

CDR3 protein: CSAIVAGRGNEQFF
CDR3 DNA: TGCAGTGCTATAGTAGCGGGCCGGGGCAATGAGCAGTTCTTC
D gene: TRBD2
V gene: TRBV20-1
clone size: -
J gene: TRBJ2-1

CDR3 protein: CASSYEQGNEQFF
CDR3 DNA: TGTGCCAGCAGCTATGAGCAAGGCAATGAGCAGTTCTTC
D gene: -
V gene: TRBV11-3
clone size: many
J gene: TRBJ2-1

CDR3 protein: CASSQVLLYEQYF
CDR3 DNA: TGTGCCAGCAGCCAAGTTTTACTCTACGAGCAGTACTTC
D gene: -
V gene: TRBV14
clone size: many
J gene: TRBJ2-7

CDR3 protein: CASSRTPGVGPYNEQFF
CDR3 DNA: TGCGCCAGCAGCCGAACCCCGGGGGTGGGGCCCTACAATGAGCAGTTCTTC
D gene: -
V gene: TRBV4-1
clone size: many
J gene: TRBJ2-1

CDR3 protein: CASSYSISTNQYF
CDR3 DNA: TGTGCCAGCAGTTACTCGATCAGTACTAACCAGTACTTC
D gene: -
V gene: TRBV6-6
clone size: many
J gene: TRBJ2-5

CDR3 protein: CASAAGTGVGEAFF
CDR3 DNA: TGTGCCAGCGCCGCCGGGACAGGGGTTGGTGAAGCTTTCTTT
D gene: TRBD1
V gene: TRBV25-1
clone size: many
J gene: TRBJ1-1

CDR3 protein: CASSTGGQVVAETQYF
CDR3 DNA: TGTGCCAGCAGTACGGGGGGACAGGTAGTTGCAGAGACCCAGTACTTC
D gene: -
V gene: TRBV6-5
clone size: many
J gene: TRBJ2-5

CDR3 protein: CASSFMTGEATGELFF
CDR3 DNA: TGCGCCAGCAGCTTCATGACAGGGGAGGCCACCGGGGAGCTGTTTTTT
D gene: TRBD1
V gene: TRBV5-1
clone size: -
J gene: TRBJ2-2

CDR3 protein: CSAKPGTVPYEQYF
CDR3 DNA: TGCAGTGCTAAGCCCGGGACGGTCCCCTACGAGCAGTACTTC
D gene: -
V gene: TRBV20-1
clone size: many
J gene: TRBJ2-7

CDR3 protein: CASSYILAGETQYF
CDR3 DNA: TGTGCCAGCAGTTACATTCTAGCAGGGGAGACCCAGTACTTC
D gene: -
V gene: TRBV6-5
clone size: many
J gene: TRBJ2-5

CDR3 protein: CASSYSGTGDEKLFF
CDR3 DNA: TGTGCCAGCAGTTACTCGGGGACGGGAGATGAAAAACTGTTTTTT
D gene: -
V gene: TRBV6-5
clone size: few
J gene: TRBJ1-4

CDR3 protein: CASSYGQFQETQYF
CDR3 DNA: TGCGCCAGCAGCTACGGACAGTTCCAAGAGACCCAGTACTTC
D gene: -
V gene: TRBV5-1
clone size: many
J gene: TRBJ2-5

CDR3 protein: CASGAQGLTNEKLFF
CDR3 DNA: TGTGCCAGCGGCGCACAGGGGTTAACTAATGAAAAACTGTTTTTT
D gene: TRBD1
V gene: TRBV7-2
clone size: -
J gene: TRBJ1-4

CDR3 protein: CSASPIAGGFNEQFF
CDR3 DNA: TGCAGTGCTAGTCCCATAGCGGGGGGTTTCAATGAGCAGTTCTTC
D gene: TRBD2
V gene: TRBV20-1
clone size: many
J gene: TRBJ2-1

CDR3 protein: CAWSEQGGADTQYF
CDR3 DNA: TGTGCCTGGAGCGAACAGGGAGGCGCAGATACGCAGTATTTT
D gene: -
V gene: TRBV30
clone size: many
J gene: TRBJ2-3

CDR3 protein: CASSPPGRTQYF
CDR3 DNA: TGTGCCAGTTCACCCCCCGGGCGCACGCAGTATTTT
D gene: -
V gene: TRBV6-2/TRBV6-3
clone size: many
J gene: TRBJ2-3

CDR3 protein: CASSIGQEQYF
CDR3 DNA: TGTGCCAGCAGTATAGGACAGGAGCAGTACTTC
D gene: -
V gene: TRBV27
clone size: many
J gene: TRBJ2-7

CDR3 protein: CSATREGSGELFF
CDR3 DNA: TGCAGTGCTACGAGGGAAGGGTCCGGGGAGCTGTTTTTT
D gene: -
V gene: TRBV20-1
clone size: many
J gene: TRBJ2-2

CDR3 protein: CSVGRAGETQYF
CDR3 DNA: TGCAGCGTTGGCAGGGCTGGAGAGACCCAGTACTTC
D gene: -
V gene: TRBV29-1
clone size: many
J gene: TRBJ2-5

CDR3 protein: CASSFQRGGGEGTQYF
CDR3 DNA: TGTGCCAGCAGCTTCCAGCGGGGGGGCGGGGAAGGGACCCAGTACTTC
D gene: TRBD2
V gene: TRBV7-2
clone size: -
J gene: TRBJ2-5

CDR3 protein: CASKEGFNQPQHF
CDR3 DNA: TGTGCCAGCAAGGAGGGCTTCAATCAGCCCCAGCATTTT
D gene: -
V gene: TRBV6-5
clone size: many
J gene: TRBJ1-5

CDR3 protein: CASSQDRRGGLAEQFF
CDR3 DNA: TGTGCCAGCAGCCAAGATAGACGGGGGGGCCTGGCTGAGCAGTTCTTC
D gene: TRBD2
V gene: TRBV4-2
clone size: many
J gene: TRBJ2-1

CDR3 protein: CASSLGGSYGYTF
CDR3 DNA: TGTGCCAGCAGTTTGGGGGGAAGCTATGGCTACACCTTC
D gene: -
V gene: TRBV12-3/TRBV12-4
clone size: many
J gene: TRBJ1-2

CDR3 protein: CSAPNSTPGGAKNIQYF
CDR3 DNA: TGCAGTGCTCCGAATTCGACCCCCGGGGGAGCCAAAAACATTCAGTACTTC
D gene: -
V gene: TRBV20-1
clone size: -
J gene: TRBJ2-4

CDR3 protein: CASNPGQGAAGANVLTF
CDR3 DNA: TGTGCCAGTAATCCGGGACAGGGGGCTGCCGGGGCCAACGTCCTGACTTTC
D gene: TRBD1
V gene: TRBV7-2
clone size: many
J gene: TRBJ2-6

CDR3 protein: CASSPSSGGRNEQYF
CDR3 DNA: TGTGCCAGCAGCCCTTCGTCGGGGGGGCGGAACGAGCAGTACTTC
D gene: TRBD2
V gene: TRBV28
clone size: many
J gene: TRBJ2-7

CDR3 protein: CASSVATLPGTGYAEQYF
CDR3 DNA: TGTGCCAGCAGCGTAGCTACGCTTCCGGGGACAGGGTACGCCGAGCAGTACTTC
D gene: TRBD1
V gene: TRBV9
clone size: many
J gene: TRBJ2-7

CDR3 protein: CSAQLPGSNQPQHF
CDR3 DNA: TGCAGTGCTCAGCTTCCTGGTAGCAATCAGCCCCAGCATTTT
D gene: -
V gene: TRBV20-1
clone size: many
J gene: TRBJ1-5

CDR3 protein: CASSWPEGGGLNTGELFF
CDR3 DNA: TGCGCCAGCAGCTGGCCCGAGGGCGGGGGCCTGAACACCGGGGAGCTGTTTTTT
D gene: -
V gene: TRBV5-1
clone size: many
J gene: TRBJ2-2

CDR3 protein: CASSYSSMTGSISGNTIYF
CDR3 DNA: TGTGCCAGCAGTTACTCGAGTATGACAGGGTCGATCTCCGGAAACACCATATATTTT
D gene: TRBD1
V gene: TRBV6-5
clone size: -
J gene: TRBJ1-3

CDR3 protein: CASSQGGQLTDTQYF
CDR3 DNA: TGCGCCAGCAGCCAAGGGGGACAGTTGACAGATACGCAGTATTTT
D gene: TRBD1
V gene: TRBV4-3
clone size: many
J gene: TRBJ2-3

CDR3 protein: CASSYSNQRVTEAFF
CDR3 DNA: TGTGCCAGCAGTTACTCGAACCAGCGGGTTACTGAAGCTTTCTTT
D gene: -
V gene: TRBV6-5
clone size: -
J gene: TRBJ1-1

CDR3 protein: CSAGGGTGELFF
CDR3 DNA: TGCAGCGCCGGGGGAGGCACCGGGGAGCTGTTTTTT
D gene: -
V gene: TRBV29-1
clone size: many
J gene: TRBJ2-2